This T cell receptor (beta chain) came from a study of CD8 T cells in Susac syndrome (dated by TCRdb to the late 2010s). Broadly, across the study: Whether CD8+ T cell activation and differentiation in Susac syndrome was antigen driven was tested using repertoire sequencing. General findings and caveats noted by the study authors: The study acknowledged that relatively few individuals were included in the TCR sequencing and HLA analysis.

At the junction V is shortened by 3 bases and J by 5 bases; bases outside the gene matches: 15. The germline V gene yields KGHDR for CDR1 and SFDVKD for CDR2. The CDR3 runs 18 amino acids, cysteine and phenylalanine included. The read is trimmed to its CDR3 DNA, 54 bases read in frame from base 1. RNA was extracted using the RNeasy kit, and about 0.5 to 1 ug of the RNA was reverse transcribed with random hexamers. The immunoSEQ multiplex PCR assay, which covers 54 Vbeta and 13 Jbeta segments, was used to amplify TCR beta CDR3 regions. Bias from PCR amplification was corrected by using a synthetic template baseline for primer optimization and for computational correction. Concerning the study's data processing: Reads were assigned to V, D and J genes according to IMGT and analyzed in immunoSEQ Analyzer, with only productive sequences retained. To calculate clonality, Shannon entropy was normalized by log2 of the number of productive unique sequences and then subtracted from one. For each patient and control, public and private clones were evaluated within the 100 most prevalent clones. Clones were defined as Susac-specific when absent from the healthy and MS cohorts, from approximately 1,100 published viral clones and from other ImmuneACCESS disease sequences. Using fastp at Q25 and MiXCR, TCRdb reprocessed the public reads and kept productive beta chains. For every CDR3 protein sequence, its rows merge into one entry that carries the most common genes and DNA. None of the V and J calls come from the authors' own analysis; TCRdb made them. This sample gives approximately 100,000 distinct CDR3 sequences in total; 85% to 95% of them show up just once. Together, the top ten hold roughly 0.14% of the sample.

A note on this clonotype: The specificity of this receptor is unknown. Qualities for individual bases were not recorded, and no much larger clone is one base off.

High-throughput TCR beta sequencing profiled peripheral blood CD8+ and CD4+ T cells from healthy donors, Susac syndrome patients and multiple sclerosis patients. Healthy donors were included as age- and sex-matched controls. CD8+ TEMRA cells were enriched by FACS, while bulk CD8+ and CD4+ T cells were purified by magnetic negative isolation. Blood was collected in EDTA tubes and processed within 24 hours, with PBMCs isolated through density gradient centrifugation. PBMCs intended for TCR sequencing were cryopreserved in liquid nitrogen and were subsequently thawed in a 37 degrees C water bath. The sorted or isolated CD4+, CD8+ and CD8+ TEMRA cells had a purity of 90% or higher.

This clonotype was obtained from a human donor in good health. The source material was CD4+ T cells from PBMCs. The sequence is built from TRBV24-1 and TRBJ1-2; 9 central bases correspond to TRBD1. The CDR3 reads CATSDVGQGIPLGYGYTF. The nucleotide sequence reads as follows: TGTGCCACCAGTGATGTGGGACAGGGTATTCCTCTCGGGTATGGCTACACCTTC.